The 3 T cell receptor beta chains below come from one sample, sequenced in a study of T cell repertoires in cytomegalovirus infection. These receptors are not linked to any known antigen. TCRdb called the reads again in MiXCR, with one record for every CDR3 protein. The sample carries about 920,000 distinct CDR3 sequences, approximately 31% recorded once. Material: cultured CD8+ T cells from PBMCs, obtained from culture after CMV antigen stimulation. These receptors all come from a human donor in good health (CMV status not recorded). Some clones in this sample may be carry-over from other donors' samples.

This clonotype has a handful of counts. The chain uses TRBV7-6 and TRBJ2-2; possibly TRBD1 or TRBD2 for D (5 bases each). Trimming shortened V by 2 bases and J by 4 bases, and 23 bases separated the two germline ends. From germline, CDR1 is SGHVS and CDR2 FNYEAQ. CDR3 length: 19 amino acids. The CDR3 spells CASSLPSGPQYTLTGELFF. CDR3 sequence (DNA): TGTGCCAGCAGCTTACCCTCGGGACCCCAATACACCCTCACCGGGGAGCTGTTTTTT.

V is TRBV7-8 and J is TRBJ2-5; 10 bases match TRBD2. After removal of 7 bases from V and 8 bases from J, the junction contained 4 bases not matched to a gene. CDR3 size: 12 residues. Germline CDR1 and CDR2: SGHVS and FQNEAQ. The CDR3 DNA sequence: TGTGCCAGCAATCTAGCGGGGGAAACCCAGTACTTC. Encoded protein: CASNLAGETQYF.

The genes are TRBV19 and TRBJ1-4; D remains unclear. Germline CDR1 and CDR2: LNHDA and SQIVND (reference sequence). Trimming took off 5 bases at V and 7 bases at J, with 11 bases between the two ends. The CDR3 is 13 amino acids. The CDR3 DNA sequence: TGTGCCAGTAGTGTTGGAGGGATTGAAAAACTGTTTTTT. Its translation is CASSVGGIEKLFF.